These 11 T cell receptor beta chains share one sample of origin, sequenced in a study of a mutant IDH1 vaccine in newly diagnosed glioma. Indicated time point: baseline, week 1 (first vaccination visit). Indicated treatment: pre-vaccination baseline after standard-of-care therapy. The protocol was immunoSEQ multiplex PCR, while the TCRdb copy is restricted to in-frame clones and leaves out a portion. The sample consists of 75,000 to 100,000 clones, roughly 82% of them appearing once. The source material was PBMCs, sampled from a glioma patient treated with radiotherapy, temozolomide or both. Receptors originate from a man aged 35-49 years with glioma. Some clones in this sample may be carry-over from other donors' samples.

The J gene is TRBJ2-2, the V gene TRBV5-6, with D unclear. With 4 bases removed from V and 6 bases from J, the gap between germline ends came to 7 bases. CDR1 and CDR2 (germline): SGHDT, YYEEEE. This CDR3 is built from 12 residues. DNA for the CDR3: TGTGCCAGCAGCGTAGGATCCGGGGAGCTGTTTTTT. It encodes CASSVGSGELFF.

The J gene is TRBJ1-2, the V gene TRBV7-9, with a weak D call TRBD1 (5 bases). V was pared by 5 bases and J by 5 bases, with 12 bases between. The V gene's germline CDR1 is SEHNR and CDR2 FQNEAQ (reference sequence). The CDR3 spans 13 residues. CDR3 in DNA: TGTGCCAGCAGCGTCGCGGGGGGGTATGGCTACACCTTC. As protein: CASSVAGGYGYTF.

This chain uses TRBV18 with TRBJ1-5; 9 bases match TRBD1. The germline V gene encodes CDR1 KGHSH and CDR2 LQKENI. This CDR3 contains 15 residues. With 6 bases clipped from V and 6 bases from J, the junction kept 9 bases outside the gene matches. The CDR3 is CASSPTGTGFQPQHF. The CDR3, as DNA: TGTGCCAGCTCGCCCACCGGGACAGGGTTTCAGCCCCAGCATTTT.

This rearrangement joins TRBV29-1 to TRBJ2-7; 8 nucleotides align to TRBD1. This CDR3 comprises 14 residues. J gave up 0 bases and V 6 bases, and 7 bases lay outside the gene matches. Germline-derived CDR1 and CDR2 are SQVTM and ANQGSEA. The CDR3 region has the DNA TGCAGCGTCCTGGGACAGGCTAGCTCCTACGAGCAGTACTTC. The encoded protein is CSVLGQASSYEQYF.

The rearrangement links TRBV11-1 to TRBJ1-4; D remains ambiguous. V was trimmed by 5 bases and J by 7 bases, leaving 5 bases between them. This CDR3 region has 11 residues. Germline lookup yields CDR1 SGHAT and CDR2 FQDESV (reference sequence). CDR3 sequence: CASSNSEKLFF. CDR3 bases: TGTGCCAGCAGCAATTCTGAAAAACTGTTTTTT.

V and J are TRBV29-1 and TRBJ1-1, with D uncertain. V lost 7 bases and J lost 3, with 15 bases in between. CDR3 length: 13 amino acids. CDR1 is SQVTM, CDR2 ANQGSEA, per germline. CDR3 region: CSAALSVDTEAFF. In DNA, the CDR3 is TGCAGCGCTGCGCTGTCGGTTGACACTGAAGCTTTCTTT.

The chain carries TRBV7-6 and TRBJ2-7, with D perhaps TRBD2 (5 bases). Germline assignment: CDR1 SGHVS and CDR2 FNYEAQ. The CDR3 is made up of 12 amino acids. V gave up 0 bases and J gave up 5 bases, with 5 bases separating them. CDR3 sequence reads: CASSLAGDEQYF. The CDR3 DNA sequence: TGTGCCAGCAGCTTAGCCGGGGACGAGCAGTACTTC.

The rearrangement links TRBV5-6 to TRBJ1-1; 9 nucleotides agree with TRBD1. The CDR3 has 12 amino acids. In germline, CDR1 is SGHDT, CDR2 YYEEEE. With V trimmed by 4 bases and J by 10 bases, 5 bases remained unmatched. The CDR3: CASSPTGGRAFF. The CDR3 region has the DNA TGTGCCAGCAGCCCAACAGGGGGCAGAGCTTTCTTT.

The table lists this clone with a count of one. The V gene is TRBV7-9, the J gene TRBJ2-3, with D uncertain. The ends were cut back, 6 bases at V and 6 bases at J, with 19 bases in the middle. CDR3 length equals 15 residues. Germline V gene data show CDR1 as SEHNR and CDR2 as FQNEAQ (reference sequence). CDR3 nucleotide sequence: TGTGCCAGCAGGCGAGAGTGGGTTTTGGGGGATACGCAGTATTTT. Encoded protein: CASRREWVLGDTQYF.

The V gene is TRBV5-6, the J gene TRBJ2-7; no clear D gene. V dropped 0 bases and J dropped 1 base, with 5 bases sitting between them. Per germline, CDR1 SGHDT and CDR2 YYEEEE. This CDR3 contains 13 residues. The CDR3 bases are TGTGCCAGCAGCTTGGACAGATCCTACGAGCAGTACTTC. It yields the protein CASSLDRSYEQYF.

CDR3 sequence (DNA): TGCGCCAGCAGTGAGAGTCGGACAGGCCTGTATGGCTACACCTTC. Its protein is CASSESRTGLYGYTF. This chain uses TRBV10-1 with TRBJ1-2; 7 bases align to TRBD1. The V and J ends lost 2 bases and 5 bases, in that order; junction bases with no gene match: 8. In germline, CDR1 is WNHNN, CDR2 SYGVQD (reference sequence). This CDR3 is built from 15 residues.